This section outlines one TCR beta chain sequence together with its context. Antigen: not known. Sequenced material consisted of expressed TCRB transcripts (all of the isolated RNA was reverse transcribed). Sequenced by immunoSEQ multiplex PCR; TCRdb stores in-frame clones only, minus some. This sample has 120,000 to 150,000 clones, with about 12% found just once. The source of the sample is a study of beta chain features in type 1 diabetes. General study points: Shorter templates might be favored by PCR, equally in patients and controls. The study found moderately but significantly shorter TCRB CDR3s in all four CD4+ subsets of Type 1 diabetes patients.

The CDR3 has 13 residues. CDR1 is GTSNPN, CDR2 SVGIG, per germline (reference sequence). The V and J ends lost 4 bases and 3 bases respectively, with 12 bases between them. CD4+ naive, central memory, regulatory and stem cell-like memory cells were sorted via CD45RO/CCR7/CD25/CD127/CD95/CD27. Each of the sorted populations had a purity greater than 98%. The TCR was taken from a young man with type 1 diabetes. V usage is TRBV30 and J usage is TRBJ1-2, with D tentatively TRBD1 (5 bases). The sequencing input was central memory CD4+ T cells from blood. The CDR3 sequence is CAWKGDGDYGYTF. The CDR3 region has the DNA TGTGCCTGGAAAGGGGACGGCGACTATGGCTACACCTTC.